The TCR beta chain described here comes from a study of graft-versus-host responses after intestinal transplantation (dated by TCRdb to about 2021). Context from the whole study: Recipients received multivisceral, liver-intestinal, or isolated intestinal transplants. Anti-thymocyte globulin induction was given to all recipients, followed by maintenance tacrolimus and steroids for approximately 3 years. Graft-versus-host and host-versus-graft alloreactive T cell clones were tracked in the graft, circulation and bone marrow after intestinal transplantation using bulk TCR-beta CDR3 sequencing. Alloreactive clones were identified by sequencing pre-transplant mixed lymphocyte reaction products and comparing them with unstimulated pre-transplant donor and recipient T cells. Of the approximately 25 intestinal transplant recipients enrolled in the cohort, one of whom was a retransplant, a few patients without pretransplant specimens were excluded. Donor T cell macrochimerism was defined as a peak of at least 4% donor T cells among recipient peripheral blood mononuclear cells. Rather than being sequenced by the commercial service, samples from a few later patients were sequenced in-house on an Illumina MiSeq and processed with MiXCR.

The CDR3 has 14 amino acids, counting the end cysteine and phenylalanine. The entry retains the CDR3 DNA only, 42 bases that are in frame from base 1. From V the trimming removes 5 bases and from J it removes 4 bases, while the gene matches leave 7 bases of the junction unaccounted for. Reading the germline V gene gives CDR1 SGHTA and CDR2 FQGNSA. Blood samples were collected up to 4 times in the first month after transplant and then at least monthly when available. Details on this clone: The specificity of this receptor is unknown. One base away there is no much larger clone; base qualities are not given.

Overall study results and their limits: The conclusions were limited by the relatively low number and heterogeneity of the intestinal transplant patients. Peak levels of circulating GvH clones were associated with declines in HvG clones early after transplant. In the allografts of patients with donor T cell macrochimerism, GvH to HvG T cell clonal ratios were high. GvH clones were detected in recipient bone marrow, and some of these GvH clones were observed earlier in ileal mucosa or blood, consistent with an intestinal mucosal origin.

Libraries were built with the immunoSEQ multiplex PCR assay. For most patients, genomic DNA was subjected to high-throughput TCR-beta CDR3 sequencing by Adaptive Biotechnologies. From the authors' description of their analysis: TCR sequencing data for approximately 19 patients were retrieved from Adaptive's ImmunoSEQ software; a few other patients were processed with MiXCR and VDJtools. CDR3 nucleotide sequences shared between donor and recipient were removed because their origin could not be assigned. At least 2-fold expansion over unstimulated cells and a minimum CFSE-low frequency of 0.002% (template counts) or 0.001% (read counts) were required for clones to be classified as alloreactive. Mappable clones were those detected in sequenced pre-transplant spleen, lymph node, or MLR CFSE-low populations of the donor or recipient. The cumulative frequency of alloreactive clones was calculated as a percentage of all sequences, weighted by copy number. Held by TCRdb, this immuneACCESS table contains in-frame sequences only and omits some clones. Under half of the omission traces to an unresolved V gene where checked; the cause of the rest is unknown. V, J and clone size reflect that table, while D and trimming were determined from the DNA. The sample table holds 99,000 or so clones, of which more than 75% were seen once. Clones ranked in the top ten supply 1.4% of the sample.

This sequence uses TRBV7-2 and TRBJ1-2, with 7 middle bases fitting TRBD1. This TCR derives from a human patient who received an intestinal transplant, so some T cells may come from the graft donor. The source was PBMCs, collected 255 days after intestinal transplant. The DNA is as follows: TGTGCCAGCAGCCGACCGGGACAGAGCTATGGCTACACCTTC. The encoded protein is CASSRPGQSYGYTF.